Each of the 8 T cell receptor beta chains below was sequenced from the same sample in a study of T cell repertoires in cytomegalovirus infection. TCRdb analysed the reads with MiXCR anew, one entry per CDR3 protein. Seen here are hundreds of thousands of distinct CDR3 sequences, roughly 22% observed once, and the top ten hold about 18%. Sequenced material: CD8+ T cells from PBMCs. The receptors originated from a human donor in good health (CMV status not recorded). Some clones in this sample may be carry-over from other donors' samples.

The gene calls are TRBV2 and TRBJ1-5; no clear D gene. V lost 6 bases and J 3 bases, leaving 9 bases between the germline ends. Germline V lookup: CDR1 SNHLY, CDR2 FYNNEI. This CDR3 spans 13 amino acids. CDR3 nucleotides: TGTGCCAGCAGCGGCCGATACAATCAGCCCCAGCATTTT. Its protein product is CASSGRYNQPQHF.

J is TRBJ1-1 and V is TRBV10-2; 8 nucleotides agree with TRBD1. Germline CDR1 reads WSHSY; CDR2 reads SAAADI. The CDR3 sequence is 13 residues long. The V and J ends lost 5 bases and 5 bases, in that order; junction bases with no gene match: 4. The CDR3 region has the DNA TGCGCCAGCAGTCGGACAGGGAGAACTGAAGCTTTCTTT. Its protein product is CASSRTGRTEAFF.

This clonotype was seen a handful of times. The rearrangement links TRBV7-9 to TRBJ2-5; D not resolved. This CDR3 has 10 residues. The germline gives CDR1 SEHNR, CDR2 FQNEAQ (reference sequence). Between the trimmed V and J ends, which lost 3 bases and 8 bases, there was a span of 4 bases. CDR3 coding DNA: TGTGCCAGCAGCTTTATTACCCAGTACTTC. Protein sequence: CASSFITQYF.

CDR3 DNA: TGTGCCAGCAGTTACCAAGGGAAGGGGGACATTCAGTACTTC. Amino acids: CASSYQGKGDIQYF. V is TRBV6-2 or TRBV6-3 and J is TRBJ2-4; possibly TRBD1 for D (6 bases). Germline CDR1 is MNHEY and CDR2 is SVGEGT. Trimming removed 2 bases at V and 8 bases at J, with 13 bases between. The CDR3 sequence is 14 residues long.

This clonotype has a handful of counts. V and J are TRBV5-1 and TRBJ2-7; TRBD1 aligns across 10 bases. CDR1 SGHRS and CDR2 YFSETQ come from the germline V gene. Trimming cost V 3 bases and J 6 bases; bases outside gene matches: 9. The CDR3 spans 15 residues. The CDR3 bases are TGCGCCAGCAGCTCACCCGGGACAGGGGCCGTCGAGCAGTACTTC. Residues: CASSSPGTGAVEQYF.

This clonotype has a count of ten or more. The V and J genes are TRBV6-5 and TRBJ1-2; TRBD1 is a possible D gene (6 bases). Trimming removed 0 bases from V and 7 bases from J, with 15 bases in between. Germline V lookup: CDR1 MNHEY, CDR2 SVGAGI. The CDR3 runs 15 residues. The CDR3 reads CASSYSEQGWGGYTF. The CDR3 coding sequence is TGTGCCAGCAGTTACTCGGAACAGGGCTGGGGTGGCTACACCTTC.

The V call is TRBV6-4, the J call TRBJ2-3; either TRBD1 or TRBD2 may supply D (5 bases each). Germline lookup yields CDR1 MRHNA and CDR2 SNTAGT. The CDR3 sequence is 15 residues long. V lost 6 bases and J 2 bases, leaving 15 bases between the germline ends. The CDR3 bases are TGTGCCAGCAGCGACCTGGGACGGCTCACAGATACGCAGTATTTT. Translating it yields CASSDLGRLTDTQYF.

The chain employs TRBV14 and TRBJ1-4; the D is unclear. CDR3 length equals 14 residues. Germline V gives CDR1 SGHDN, CDR2 FVKESK. V dropped 4 bases and J dropped 8 bases, with 14 bases sitting between them. The chain's CDR3 is CASSRRLISEKLFF. The CDR3 DNA reads TGTGCCAGCAGCCGACGACTGATAAGCGAAAAACTGTTTTTT.